The 12 T cell receptor beta chains listed next were all sequenced from one sample in a study of shared clonotypes between healthy human individuals. Assay: immunoSEQ multiplex PCR; the TCRdb copy retains only in-frame clones and omits some. The sample carries some 2.1 million clones, 85% to 95% recorded once. Cells designated naive CD8 were CD45RO-negative and were positively selected for CCR7, with terminally differentiated effector memory CD45RA+ cells excluded. The sample consisted of naive CD8+ T cells from PBMCs. The source is a man younger than 30 in good health. Some clones in this sample may be carry-over from other donors' samples.

The V gene is TRBV28, the J gene TRBJ1-1; D is undetermined. Trimming left V 8 bases short and J 6 bases short, with 16 bases between. CDR3 length: 13 amino acids. The germline gives CDR1 MDHEN, CDR2 SYDVKM. The CDR3 loop reads CASRFSGRAEAFF. The CDR3 nucleotides are TGTGCCAGCCGATTCTCCGGACGGGCTGAAGCTTTCTTT.

V is TRBV29-1 and J is TRBJ2-1, with TRBD1 matching over 7 bases. Germline CDR1 is SQVTM and CDR2 is ANQGSEA. With V trimmed by 7 bases and J by 9 bases, 12 bases remained unmatched. The CDR3 length is 13 residues. The CDR3 here is CSAADRAPSEQFF. DNA of the CDR3: TGCAGCGCTGCCGACAGGGCCCCATCTGAGCAGTTCTTC.

The chain carries TRBV10-3 and TRBJ2-6; D is possibly TRBD1 (5 bases). Germline CDR1 and CDR2: ENHRY and SYGVKD. The CDR3 spans 20 residues. Trimming took off 3 bases at V and 1 base at J, with 22 bases between the two ends. CDR3 in amino acids: CAISDRASTIIESGANVLTF. In nucleotides, the CDR3 is TGTGCCATCAGTGACAGGGCTTCAACCATAATAGAATCTGGGGCCAACGTCCTGACTTTC.

The chain joins TRBV14 to TRBJ2-2; D gene uncertain. The germline gives CDR1 SGHDN, CDR2 FVKESK. The CDR3 runs to 13 residues. V was pared by 6 bases and J by 6 bases, with 11 bases between. The CDR3 nucleotides are TGTGCCAGCAGTCAGAGAATAGCCGGGGAGCTGTTTTTT. It is translated as CASSQRIAGELFF.

This clone was detected only a few times. The chain employs TRBV18 and TRBJ1-5; D remains ambiguous. The CDR3 runs 14 residues. V lost 2 bases to trimming and J lost 5 bases, with 10 bases between them. Germline CDR1 is KGHSH and CDR2 is LQKENI. CDR3 sequence (DNA): TGTGCCAGCTCACCAAGGGAGGTGGATCAGCCCCAGCATTTT. It translates to CASSPREVDQPQHF.

This chain connects TRBV19 to TRBJ2-7; possibly TRBD1 or TRBD2 for D (5 bases each). Trimming stripped 7 bases from V and 9 bases from J, with 19 bases between. The CDR3 contains 13 residues. Germline V gene lookup returns CDR1 LNHDA and CDR2 SQIVND (reference sequence). CDR3 in amino acids: CASKPGPKSGQYF. Written as DNA, the CDR3 is TGTGCCAGTAAACCGGGACCGAAGTCCGGGCAGTACTTC.

The rearrangement uses TRBV7-9 and TRBJ1-1; D is unclear. The CDR3 is 15 amino acids. The germline V gene has CDR1 SEHNR and CDR2 FQNEAQ (reference sequence). V was trimmed by 5 bases and J by 4 bases, leaving 17 bases between them. For the CDR3, the DNA is TGTGCCAGCAGCCGCGGCGCCGGCGCAGGCACTGAAGCTTTCTTT. Its translation is CASSRGAGAGTEAFF.

V usage is TRBV27 and J usage is TRBJ2-7; D perhaps matches TRBD1 (6 bases). Trimming took 3 bases from V and 0 from J, leaving 12 bases between them. The V gene's germline CDR1 is MNHEY and CDR2 SMNVEV (reference sequence). CDR3 size: 15 residues. The CDR3 reads CASSLVQGISYEQYF. Written as DNA, the CDR3 is TGTGCCAGCAGTTTGGTTCAGGGGATCTCCTACGAGCAGTACTTC.

The CDR3 loop reads CASSLRANTEAFF. DNA for the CDR3: TGTGCCAGCAGCTTACGAGCGAACACTGAAGCTTTCTTT. V is TRBV7-3 and J is TRBJ1-1, with D hard to call. The ends were cut back, 2 bases at V and 1 base at J, with 5 bases in the middle. The CDR3 totals 13 residues. Germline V lookup: CDR1 SGHTA, CDR2 FQGTGA. Full variable domain (missing parts from reference TRBV7-3 and TRBJ1-1): GAGVSQTPSNKVTEKGKYVELRCDPISGHTALYWYRQSLGQGPEFLIYFQGTGAADDSGLPNDRFFAVRPEGSVSTLKIQRTERGDSAVYLCASSLRANTEAFFGQGTRLTVV.

Concerning this clone: This CDR3 is also generated by other DNA sequences in the sample. The CDR3 region is CASSLAGTNQPQHF. The CDR3 DNA follows: TGTGCCAGCAGCTTAGCGGGGACTAATCAGCCCCAGCATTTT. V gene TRBV7-9 combines with J gene TRBJ1-5; D perhaps matches TRBD1 (5 bases). Trimming shortened V by 0 bases and J by 4 bases, and 7 bases separated the two germline ends. The CDR3 extends over 14 amino acids. Germline V gene data show CDR1 as SEHNR and CDR2 as FQNEAQ (reference sequence). The whole variable domain, filled in from reference TRBV7-9 and TRBJ1-5, reads DTGVSQNPRHKITKRGQNVTFRCDPISEHNRLYWYRQTLGQGPEFLTYFQNEAQLEKSRLLSDRFSAERPKGSFSTLEIQRTEQGDSAMYLCASSLAGTNQPQHFGDGTRLSIL.

V is TRBV11-2 and J is TRBJ2-2; possibly TRBD1 for D (7 bases). Germline V gives CDR1 SGHAT, CDR2 FQNNGV. Trimming left V 1 base short and J 6 bases short, with 12 bases between. The CDR3 totals 15 residues. CDR3 loop: CASSLAGRGAGELFF. DNA for the CDR3: TGTGCCAGCAGCTTAGCCGGCAGGGGGGCCGGGGAGCTGTTTTTT.

A note on this clone: Other DNA sequences in this sample translate to the same CDR3. The chain recombines TRBV27 with TRBJ2-7; the D call may be TRBD1 or TRBD2 (5 bases each). V was pared by 6 bases and J by 5 bases, with 14 bases between. CDR3 length: 13 amino acids. Germline CDR1 and CDR2: MNHEY and SMNVEV (reference sequence). The DNA for the CDR3 is TGTGCCAGCAGCCTCCGGGGCCCCCACGAGCAGTACTTC. Protein: CASSLRGPHEQYF.